The 2 T cell receptor beta chains below were found in one sample sequenced in a study of blood T cell repertoires in COVID-19 (TCRdb year 2020). Library method: the immunoSEQ multiplex PCR assay. TCRdb obtained this table from immuneACCESS and retained in-frame rearrangements with V and J assigned. These tables miss some clones; where compared with another copy, unresolved V genes account for less than half of the shortfall, and the remainder is unexplained. For this sample the table gives 7,500 to 8,500 clones, of which about 81% were detected only once. Clones ranked in the top ten supply around 19% of the sample. The sample consisted of peripheral blood. The receptors originated from a human donor with active COVID-19. The donor label of this sample is uncertain.

The chain uses TRBV7-8 and TRBJ2-3; maybe TRBD2 (5 bases). Trimming left V 8 bases short and J 4 bases short, with 13 bases between. Germline CDR1 reads SGHVS; CDR2 reads FQNEAQ. The CDR3 consists of 13 residues. The CDR3 reads CASLPPGADTQYF. The CDR3 coding sequence is TGTGCCAGCCTCCCTCCCGGGGCAGATACGCAGTATTTT.

The chain uses TRBV19 and TRBJ1-1; 8 nucleotides match TRBD1. This CDR3 comprises 14 residues. Losses at the gene ends were 6 bases for V and 1 base for J; bases not matched to a gene: 4. Germline-derived CDR1 and CDR2 are LNHDA and SQIVND (reference sequence). This chain's CDR3 is CASSTGTGNTEAFF. As DNA, the CDR3 is TGTGCCAGTAGCACTGGGACAGGGAACACTGAAGCTTTCTTT.